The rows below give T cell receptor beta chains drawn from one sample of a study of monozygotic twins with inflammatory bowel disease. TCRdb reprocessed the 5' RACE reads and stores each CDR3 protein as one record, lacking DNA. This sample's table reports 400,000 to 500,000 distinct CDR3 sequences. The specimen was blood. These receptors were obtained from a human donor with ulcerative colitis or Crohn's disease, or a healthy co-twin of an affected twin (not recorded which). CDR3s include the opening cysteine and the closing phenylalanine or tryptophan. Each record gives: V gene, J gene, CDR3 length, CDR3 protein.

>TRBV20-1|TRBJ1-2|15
CSASRGQPEIYGYTF
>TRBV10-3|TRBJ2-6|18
CAISELGGLSSGANVLTF
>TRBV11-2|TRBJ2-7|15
CASSQTASGLYEQYF
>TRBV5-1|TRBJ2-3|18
CASSPTATSGASTDTQYF
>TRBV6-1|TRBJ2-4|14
CASRLTLSGVIQYF
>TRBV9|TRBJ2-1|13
CASSIHWGNEQFF
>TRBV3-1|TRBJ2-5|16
CASSPARGHPQETQYF
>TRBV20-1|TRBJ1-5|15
CSVSESGYSNQPQHF
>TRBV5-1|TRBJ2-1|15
CASSAVLAGGPEQFF
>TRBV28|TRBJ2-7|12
CASSSTFYEQYF
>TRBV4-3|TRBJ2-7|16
CASSQGATGKTYEQYF
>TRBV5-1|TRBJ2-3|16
CASSPGLAGGHGTQYF
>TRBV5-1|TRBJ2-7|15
CTSSLGGTSNREQYF
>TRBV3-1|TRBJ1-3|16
CASSQDQGASGNTIYF
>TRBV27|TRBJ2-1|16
CASSLYVTSGYNEQFF
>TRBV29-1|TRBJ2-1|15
CSVDRGLAGVQGQFF
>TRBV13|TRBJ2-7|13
CASSHRRSYEQYF
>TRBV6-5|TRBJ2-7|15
CASSSGQGNSYEQYF
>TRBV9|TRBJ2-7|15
CASSPRRWGSYEQYF
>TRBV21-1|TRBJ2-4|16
CASSKESGSSKNIQYF
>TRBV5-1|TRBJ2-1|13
CASSVGLANEQFF
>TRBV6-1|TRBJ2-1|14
CASRGQRGVSEQFF
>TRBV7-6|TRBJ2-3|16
CASSPEITGGADTQYF
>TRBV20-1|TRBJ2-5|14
CSAPLRGRQETQYF
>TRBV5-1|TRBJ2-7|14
CASSQTGRPDEQYF
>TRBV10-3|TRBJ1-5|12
CAISRDNQPQHF
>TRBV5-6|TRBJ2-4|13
CASSHGSRNIQYF
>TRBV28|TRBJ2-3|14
CASRGGTSTDTQYF
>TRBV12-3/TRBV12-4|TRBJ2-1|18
CASSLAIGGQGTRGEQFF
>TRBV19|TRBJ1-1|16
CASSIGQLTGGTEAFF
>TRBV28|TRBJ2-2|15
CASSTVDLPSAELFF
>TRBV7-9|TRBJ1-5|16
CASSPAAWRDNQPQHF
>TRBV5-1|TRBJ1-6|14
CASSAGQTNSPLHF
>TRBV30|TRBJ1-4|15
CAWSKPGPTNEKLFF
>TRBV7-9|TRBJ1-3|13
CASSISAGNTIYF
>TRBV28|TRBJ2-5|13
CASSGRNEETQYF
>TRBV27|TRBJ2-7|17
CASSFDGNRGPTYEQYF
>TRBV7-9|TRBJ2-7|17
CASSSGGWTLSSYEQYF
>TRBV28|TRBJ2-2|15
CASSPTSGDTGELFF
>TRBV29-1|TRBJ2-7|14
CSVDLGQGGYEQYF
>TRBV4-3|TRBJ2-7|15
CASSQAAGSSYEQYF
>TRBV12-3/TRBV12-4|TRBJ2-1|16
CASSPFSGKPNNEQFF
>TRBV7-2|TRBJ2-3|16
CASSPGLAGFTDTQYF
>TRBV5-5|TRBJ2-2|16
CASSLWQVSNTGELFF
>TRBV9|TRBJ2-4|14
CASSVGDAKNIQYF
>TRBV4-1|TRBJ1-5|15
CASSRGEDSNQPQHF
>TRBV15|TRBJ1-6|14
CATSGGRGNSPLHF
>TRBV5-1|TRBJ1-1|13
CASRTGSNTEAFF
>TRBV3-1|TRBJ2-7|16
CASSQNDAGARYVQYF
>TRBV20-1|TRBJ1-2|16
CSAPPGGAFENYGYTF
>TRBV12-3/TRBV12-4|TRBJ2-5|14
CASSKRDGEETQYF
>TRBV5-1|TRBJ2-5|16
CAISWERGGRRETQYF
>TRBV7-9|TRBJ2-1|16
CASSLASASSYNEQFF